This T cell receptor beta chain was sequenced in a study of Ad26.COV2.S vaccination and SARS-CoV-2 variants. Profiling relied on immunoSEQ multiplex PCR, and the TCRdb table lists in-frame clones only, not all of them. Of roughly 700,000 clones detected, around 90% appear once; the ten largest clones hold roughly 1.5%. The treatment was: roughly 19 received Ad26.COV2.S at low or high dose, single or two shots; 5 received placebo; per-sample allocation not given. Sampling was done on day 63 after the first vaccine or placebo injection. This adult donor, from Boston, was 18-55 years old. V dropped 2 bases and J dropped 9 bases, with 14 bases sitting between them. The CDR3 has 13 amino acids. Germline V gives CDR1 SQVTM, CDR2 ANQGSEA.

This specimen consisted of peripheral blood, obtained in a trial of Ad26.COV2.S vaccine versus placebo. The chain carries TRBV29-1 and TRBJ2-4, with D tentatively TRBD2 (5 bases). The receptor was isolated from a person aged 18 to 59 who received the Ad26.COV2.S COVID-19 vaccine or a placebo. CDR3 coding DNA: TGCAGCGTTGAAACCGGGGAAGGGAGCATTCAGTACTTC. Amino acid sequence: CSVETGEGSIQYF.